Given below is one T cell receptor beta chain in context. This entry comes from a study of T cells in Graves' hyperthyroidism and ophthalmopathy. The CDR3 is 13 residues long. The V gene's germline CDR1 is MNHNY and CDR2 SVGAGI (reference sequence). V lost 0 bases and J lost 1, with 3 bases in between. From RNA transcripts, TCR beta CDR3 regions were amplified. During a first-round RT-PCR of the TCR CDR3, the HTBI primer set was used. TCRdb ran MiXCR on the multiplex PCR reads and lists one entry per CDR3 protein. The sample includes under 400,000 distinct CDR3 sequences, about 18% of them seen just once. A roughly 9.7 ml volume of fresh peripheral blood provided the PBMCs.

The clonotype comes from a woman aged 45-60 years with Graves' hyperthyroidism. This chain links TRBV6-6 with TRBJ2-5, with no clear D. Sequencing was carried out using blood. CDR3 nucleotides: TGTGCCAGCAGTTACTCGTTCCAAGAGACCCAGTACTTC. This translates into CASSYSFQETQYF.